This T cell receptor beta chain stems from a study of T cell responses to AZD1222 COVID-19 vaccine. Study findings and constraints: Without day 14 samples, only post-peak T cell repertoires were studied.

Data came from immunoSEQ multiplex PCR; TCRdb stores just in-frame clones and leaves some out. This sample carries around 160,000 clones, 82% of them seen once, and the ten largest clones take 4.1%. CDR3 length: 17 residues. The germline CDR1 and CDR2 sequences are MGHRA and YSYEKL. V trimming: 2 bases; J trimming: 0 bases; junction bases outside the gene matches: 9. Details on this clone: The antigen is unknown.

This clonotype was obtained from an adult in good health. This rearrangement joins TRBV4-1 to TRBJ1-2; TRBD1 aligns across 7 bases. This specimen consisted of peripheral blood, obtained on day 0 of MenACWY control vaccination. Here the CDR3 reads CASSQPTRQGANYGYTF. Written as DNA, the CDR3 is TGCGCCAGCAGCCAACCTACCCGACAGGGAGCTAACTATGGCTACACCTTC.